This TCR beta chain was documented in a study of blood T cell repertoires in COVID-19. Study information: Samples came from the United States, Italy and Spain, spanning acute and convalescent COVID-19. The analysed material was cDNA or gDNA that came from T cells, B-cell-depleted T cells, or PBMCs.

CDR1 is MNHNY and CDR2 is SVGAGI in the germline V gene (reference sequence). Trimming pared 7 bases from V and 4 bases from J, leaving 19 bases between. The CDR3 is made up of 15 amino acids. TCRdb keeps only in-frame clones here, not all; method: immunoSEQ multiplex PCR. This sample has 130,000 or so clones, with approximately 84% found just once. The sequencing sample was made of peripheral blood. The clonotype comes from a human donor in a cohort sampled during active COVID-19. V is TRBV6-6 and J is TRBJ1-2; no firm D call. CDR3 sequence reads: CASTITHEVLYGYTF. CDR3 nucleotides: TGTGCCAGCACTATAACACACGAGGTGCTCTATGGCTACACCTTC.